This T cell receptor beta chain was captured by sequencing in a study of early T cells in non-severe SARS-CoV-2 infection. Background on the study: It was bulk RNA from unsorted whole blood that was sequenced, and the chains were unpaired.

Unique molecular identifiers were added to individual cDNA molecules. TCRdb recomputed calls from the 5' RACE reads with MiXCR, one row per CDR3 protein. The sample holds approximately 52,000 distinct CDR3 sequences; 7% to 10% are singletons and the top ten take about 4.2%. CDR3 length: 13 residues. Per germline, CDR1 MRHNA and CDR2 SNTAGT. V was clipped by 2 bases and J by 1 base, with 4 bases between them. This clonotype has ten or more counts. As yet, its antigen is unknown. Study findings and constraints: Reliance on VDJdb matching favored anti-spike CD8 responses; private and CD4 specificities were missed.

The chain joins TRBV6-4 to TRBJ2-3; no firm D call. What was sequenced was whole blood. This clonotype was obtained from an adult who was a healthcare worker with PCR-confirmed SARS-CoV-2 infection or an uninfected control (not recorded which). CDR3 in DNA: TGTGCCAGCAGTGACAGGGGCACAGATACGCAGTATTTT. It codes for CASSDRGTDTQYF.